The 14 T cell receptor beta chains listed next were all sequenced from one sample in a study of blood T cell repertoires in COVID-19. Profiled with immunoSEQ multiplex PCR; TCRdb holds only in-frame clones, not every one. The repertoire has more than 35,000 clones, about 90% of them found once; the top ten carry about 19%. The specimen was peripheral blood. The receptor source for this set is a man aged 55 to 70 with acute or convalescent COVID-19.

The V call is TRBV19, the J call TRBJ2-5; 10 bases line up with TRBD2. The germline gives CDR1 LNHDA, CDR2 SQIVND (reference sequence). This CDR3 spans 22 amino acids. V trimming: 1 base; J trimming: 2 bases; junction bases outside the gene matches: 22. The CDR3 DNA follows: TGTGCCAGTAGTATAGGGCTAGCGGGAGTTATCCCCCCCCGTCTTTCGCAAGAGACCCAGTACTTC. Its protein is CASSIGLAGVIPPRLSQETQYF.

DNA of the CDR3: TGTGCCAGCAGCTTGAGGACGGGAGTGGGCGGGGAGCTGTTTTTT. Residues: CASSLRTGVGGELFF. The V gene is TRBV5-4, the J gene TRBJ2-2; D might be TRBD2 (6 bases). The CDR3 has 15 amino acids. Germline CDR1 and CDR2: SGHNT and YYREEE (reference sequence). V shed 1 base and J shed 7 bases, with 14 bases lying between them.

This chain links TRBV5-5 with TRBJ2-5; the D gene is possibly TRBD1 (6 bases). The germline CDR1 and CDR2 sequences are SGHKS and YYEKEE (reference sequence). The CDR3 extends over 14 amino acids. V lost 4 bases to trimming and J lost 4 bases, with 14 bases between them. The DNA for the CDR3 is TGTGCCAGCAGCCCACAGGGACGTCTAGAGACCCAGTACTTC. Residues: CASSPQGRLETQYF.

The chain recombines TRBV7-9 with TRBJ1-2; the match to TRBD1 covers 7 bases. This CDR3 comprises 15 residues. The ends lost 4 bases at V and 4 bases at J; junction bases unmatched: 9. Germline V gives CDR1 SEHNR, CDR2 FQNEAQ (reference sequence). The CDR3 here is CASSSTGAVGYGYTF. The CDR3 DNA is TGTGCCAGCAGCTCCACAGGGGCGGTTGGCTATGGCTACACCTTC.

This rearrangement joins TRBV2 to TRBJ2-7; possible D gene TRBD1, 6 bases. Trimming took off 8 bases at V and 6 bases at J, with 17 bases between the two ends. Germline V gene sequence: CDR1 SNHLY, CDR2 FYNNEI. This CDR3 is 13 amino acids long. The CDR3, as DNA: TGTGCCAGCGATCCACAGGGCGGCAGCGAGCAGTACTTC. Translating gives CASDPQGGSEQYF.

The V gene is TRBV30, the J gene TRBJ2-5, with a weak D call TRBD2 (6 bases). Germline values: CDR1 GTSNPN, CDR2 SVGIG (reference sequence). The V end was cut by 4 bases, the J end by 4 bases, with 16 bases between. This CDR3 has 14 residues. The CDR3 protein is CAWNPRPGGETQYF. CDR3 bases: TGTGCCTGGAACCCCCGCCCCGGGGGAGAGACCCAGTACTTC.

The genes are TRBV27 and TRBJ2-2; D possibly corresponds to TRBD1 (5 bases). Germline CDR1 MNHEY, CDR2 SMNVEV (reference sequence). V was clipped by 3 bases and J by 3 bases, with 14 bases between them. This CDR3 contains 16 residues. CDR3 residues: CASSFRQGFDTGELFF. In nucleotides, the CDR3 is TGTGCCAGCAGTTTCCGGCAGGGTTTCGACACCGGGGAGCTGTTTTTT.

This clone was detected once. The CDR3, as DNA: TGCGCCAGCAGCCCAAGTTTTTCGGTCGTTTATGGCTACACCTTC. Encoded protein: CASSPSFSVVYGYTF. The rearrangement joins TRBV5-1 to TRBJ1-2, with D unclear. Deletions cut 4 bases from V and 5 bases from J, with 18 bases between. From germline, CDR1 is SGHRS and CDR2 YFSETQ. This CDR3 contains 15 residues.

A word on this clone: Germline and junction disagree at one end, which may indicate a read error. The chain employs TRBV7-7 and TRBJ2-7, with 7 bases fitting TRBD2. The CDR3 is made up of 13 amino acids. Per the germline V gene, CDR1 is SSHAT and CDR2 is FNYEAQ (reference sequence). CDR3 protein: CASSSGLGAEQYF. CDR3 in DNA: TGTGCTAGCAGCTCCGGACTAGGCGCCGAGCAGTACTTC.

The rearrangement links TRBV7-9 to TRBJ1-2; 8 bases align to TRBD1. The germline V gene has CDR1 SEHNR and CDR2 FQNEAQ (reference sequence). The V gene end was trimmed by 7 bases and the J gene end by 4 bases; junction bases not matched to a gene: 17. This CDR3 has 17 residues. The CDR3 spells CASTRRPGGEKSYGYTF. For the CDR3, the DNA is TGTGCCAGCACTCGACGCCCAGGGGGCGAAAAATCCTATGGCTACACCTTC.

J is TRBJ2-6 and V is TRBV29-1, with D tentatively TRBD1 (5 bases). Germline CDR1 reads SQVTM; CDR2 reads ANQGSEA. The CDR3 sequence is 14 residues long. Trimming removed 5 bases from V and 0 bases from J, with 8 bases in between. The CDR3 region has the DNA TGCAGCGTTACAGGAGCCTCTGGGGCCAACGTCCTGACTTTC. This translates into CSVTGASGANVLTF.

This chain links TRBV18 with TRBJ1-2; 10 bases map to TRBD1. CDR3 length equals 16 residues. In germline, CDR1 is KGHSH, CDR2 LQKENI. The V and J ends lost 3 bases and 1 base, in that order; junction bases with no gene match: 5. The CDR3, as DNA: TGTGCCAGCTCACCGGGACAGGGGACCTTTAACTATGGCTACACCTTC. Translation gives CASSPGQGTFNYGYTF.

The chain is built from TRBV9 and TRBJ2-7; the D gene is possibly TRBD2 (6 bases). Germline-derived CDR1 and CDR2 are SGDLS and YYNGEE. The V gene lost 0 bases and the J gene lost 4 bases, with 11 bases spanning the gap. The CDR3 has 14 amino acids. CDR3 protein: CASSVGPGSYEQYF. DNA for the CDR3: TGTGCCAGCAGCGTAGGGCCCGGGAGTTACGAGCAGTACTTC.

V is TRBV5-1 and J is TRBJ2-3, with D perhaps matching TRBD1 (5 bases). In germline, CDR1 is SGHRS, CDR2 YFSETQ. The CDR3 is 15 residues long. V was clipped by 2 bases and J by 1 base, with 11 bases between them. The CDR3, as DNA: TGCGCCAGCAGCTTCCAGGGTCCAGGCACAGATACGCAGTATTTT. Its translation is CASSFQGPGTDTQYF. Variable domain in full (rest from reference TRBV5-1 and TRBJ2-3): KAGVTQTPRYLIKTRGQQVTLSCSPISGHRSVSWYQQTPGQGLQFLFEYFSETQRNKGNFPGRFSGRQFSNSRSEMNVSTLELGDSALYLCASSFQGPGTDTQYFGPGTRLTVL.